Below are 28 T cell receptor beta chains sequenced from a single sample in a study of T cell repertoires in cytomegalovirus infection. TCRdb used MiXCR to reprocess the reads, holding one entry per CDR3 protein. This sample carries about 530,000 distinct CDR3 sequences, approximately 26% of them seen once, and the ten largest clones take roughly 13%. Sequenced: PBMCs. The receptors were sampled from a human donor in good health (CMV status not recorded). Some clones in this sample may be carry-over from other donors' samples.

DNA for the CDR3: TGCAGTGCTAGAAGTCTGCGCAGTTCCTACGAGCAGTACTTC. Amino acids: CSARSLRSSYEQYF. V and J are TRBV20-1 and TRBJ2-7; D ambiguous. The germline V and J ends were trimmed by 2 bases and 1 base, with 12 bases remaining between them. The CDR3 length is 14 residues. CDR1 is DFQATT and CDR2 is SNEGSKA in the germline V gene (reference sequence).

The CDR3 region is CASSIREGGYEQYF. In DNA, the CDR3 is TGCGCCAGCAGTATAAGGGAAGGGGGCTACGAGCAGTACTTC. The chain uses TRBV5-1 and TRBJ2-7; maybe TRBD1 (6 bases). The CDR3 has 14 amino acids. With 5 bases removed from V and 3 bases from J, the gap between germline ends came to 15 bases. The V gene's germline CDR1 is SGHRS and CDR2 YFSETQ.

This clonotype came up a few times. This chain connects TRBV12-5 to TRBJ1-2, with 11 positions matching TRBD1. Germline loops: CDR1 LGHNT, CDR2 FRNRAP. V trimming: 5 bases; J trimming: 6 bases; junction bases outside the gene matches: 14. This CDR3 contains 17 residues. CDR3 residues: CASGLHLRTGGKDGYTF. For the CDR3, the DNA is TGTGCTAGTGGTCTACATCTAAGGACAGGGGGCAAGGATGGCTACACCTTC. Complete variable domain (other parts from reference TRBV12-5 and TRBJ1-2): DARVTQTPRHKVTEMGQEVTMRCQPILGHNTVFWYRQTMMQGLELLAYFRNRAPLDDSGMPKDRFSAEMPDATLATLKIQPSEPRDSAVYFCASGLHLRTGGKDGYTFGSGTRLTVV.

A word on this clonotype: A read error may account for a junction end that differs from germline. DNA of the CDR3: TGTGCCAGCAGCCAAGACAGACAAGGGACCCAGTACTTC. Translated, it gives CASSQDRQGTQYF. V usage is TRBV2 and J usage is TRBJ2-5; TRBD1 might be the D (5 bases). This CDR3 is 13 amino acids long. The germline CDR1 and CDR2 sequences are SNHLY and FYNNEI. The entire variable domain, with the rest obtained from reference TRBV2 and TRBJ2-5, is as follows: EPEVTQTPSHQVTQMGQEVILRCVPISNHLYFYWYRQILGQKVEFLVSFYNNEISEKSEIFDDQFSVERPDGSNFTLKIRSTKLEDSAMYFCASSQDRQGTQYFGPGTRLLVL.

The chain is built from TRBV7-9 and TRBJ1-2; maybe TRBD1 (5 bases). Germline V gene data show CDR1 as SEHNR and CDR2 as FQNEAQ (reference sequence). V was clipped by 6 bases and J by 4 bases, with 15 bases between them. There are 14 residues in the CDR3. In nucleotides, the CDR3 is TGTGCCAGCAGACCCGGGGGTGCCAGCTATGGCTACACCTTC. Translating it yields CASRPGGASYGYTF.

The gene calls are TRBV6-2 or TRBV6-3 and TRBJ2-1, with 10 bases lining up with TRBD2. This CDR3 comprises 16 residues. J was trimmed by 3 bases and V by 4 bases; bases with no gene match: 6. Germline values: CDR1 MNHEY, CDR2 SVGEGT. The CDR3 DNA sequence: TGTGCCAGCAGTTCTTCTAGCGGGAGACACTACAATGAGCAGTTCTTC. Its protein is CASSSSSGRHYNEQFF.

The chain uses TRBV6-1 and TRBJ2-2; D not resolved. Germline values: CDR1 MNHNS, CDR2 SASEGT. Deletions cut 0 bases from V and 6 bases from J, with 8 bases between. This CDR3 region has 14 residues. CDR3 bases: TGTGCCAGCAGTGAAGCGCCTGATTCCGGGGAGCTGTTTTTT. It codes for CASSEAPDSGELFF.

The chain has TRBV20-1 and TRBJ2-7; D not certain. CDR1 and CDR2 from the germline V gene are DFQATT and SNEGSKA (reference sequence). Trimming left V 1 base short and J 2 bases short, with 9 bases between. This CDR3 contains 13 residues. CDR3 nucleotide sequence: TGCAGTGCTAGAGGTTCCAACCCCTACGAGCAGTACTTC. It translates to CSARGSNPYEQYF.

V gene TRBV12-3 or TRBV12-4 combines with J gene TRBJ2-1; tentatively, D is TRBD2 (5 bases). The CDR3 sequence is 14 residues long. The V gene lost 2 bases and the J gene lost 7 bases, with 12 bases spanning the gap. The CDR3 loop is CASSLHPTGNEQFF. As DNA, the CDR3 is TGTGCCAGCAGTTTACATCCCACGGGGAATGAGCAGTTCTTC.

This clonotype was detected only a few times. This chain connects TRBV2 to TRBJ2-7; a weak D match, TRBD2 (5 bases). Trimming pared 7 bases from V and 3 bases from J, leaving 10 bases between. Germline assignment: CDR1 SNHLY and CDR2 FYNNEI. This CDR3 comprises 12 residues. In DNA, the CDR3 is TGTGCCAGCATGAGGGATGACTACGAGCAGTACTTC. Translating it yields CASMRDDYEQYF.

The chain recombines TRBV2 with TRBJ2-2, with 8 bases lining up with TRBD1. The CDR3 runs 14 residues. The junction had 7 bases not matched to a gene; V was cut back by 6 bases and J by 7 bases. Germline CDR1 is SNHLY and CDR2 is FYNNEI. The CDR3 sequence: CASSPQGDGGELFF. The CDR3 DNA reads TGTGCCAGCAGCCCACAGGGGGATGGCGGGGAGCTGTTTTTT.

The gene calls are TRBV7-2 and TRBJ1-4, with D possibly matching TRBD1 (6 bases). Germline lookup yields CDR1 SGHTA and CDR2 FQGNSA. The CDR3 length is 15 residues. Trimming pared 2 bases from V and 4 bases from J, leaving 11 bases between. CDR3 coding DNA: TGTGCCAGCAGCTTACGGGGGCGGGGTAATGAAAAACTGTTTTTT. Protein sequence: CASSLRGRGNEKLFF.

This clonotype was found many times. V is TRBV7-8 and J is TRBJ1-5; D remains ambiguous. The germline V gene encodes CDR1 SGHVS and CDR2 FQNEAQ. This CDR3 is 14 amino acids long. V shed 6 bases and J shed 0 bases, with 9 bases lying between them. CDR3 in amino acids: CASSPSNSNQPQHF. CDR3 sequence (DNA): TGTGCCAGCAGTCCGAGTAATAGCAATCAGCCCCAGCATTTT.

This rearrangement joins TRBV12-3 or TRBV12-4 to TRBJ2-1; 9 bases line up with TRBD2. This CDR3 comprises 14 residues. The trim removed 9 bases at V and 5 bases at J, leaving 8 bases unmatched. The CDR3 region is CASGMAGGDNEQFF. Here the CDR3 DNA reads TGTGCCAGTGGGATGGCGGGAGGGGACAATGAGCAGTTCTTC.

The gene calls are TRBV13 and TRBJ2-7; 9 bases fit TRBD2. The junction had 12 bases not matched to a gene; V was cut back by 7 bases and J by 2 bases. The CDR3 is 16 residues long. CDR1 and CDR2 from the germline V gene are PRHDT and FYEKMQ (reference sequence). The CDR3: CASTTKSGRTPYEQYF. The CDR3 coding sequence is TGTGCCAGCACCACAAAAAGCGGGAGGACCCCCTACGAGCAGTACTTC.

The rearrangement uses TRBV5-4 and TRBJ1-6, with TRBD1 matching 8 bases. The CDR3 length is 19 residues. Germline-derived CDR1 and CDR2 are SGHNT and YYREEE (reference sequence). V shed 4 bases and J 0 bases; nucleotides not matched to a gene: 12. The CDR3 sequence is CASSPATRDRSSYNSPLHF. CDR3 nucleotide sequence: TGTGCCAGCAGCCCCGCTACTAGGGACAGGAGCTCCTATAATTCACCCCTCCACTTT. Variable domain in full (rest from reference TRBV5-4 and TRBJ1-6): ETGVTQSPTHLIKTRGQQVTLRCSSQSGHNTVSWYQQALGQGPQFIFQYYREEENGRGNFPPRFSGLQFPNYSSELNVNALELDDSALYLCASSPATRDRSSYNSPLHFGNGTRLTVT.

This clonotype has more than one count but fewer than ten. The genes are TRBV28 and TRBJ1-5; D not resolved. The V end was cut by 3 bases, the J end by 2 bases, with 8 bases between. The CDR3 consists of 14 residues. Looked up from germline, CDR1 is MDHEN and CDR2 is SYDVKM. This CDR3 is CASSFPMGNQPQHF. The CDR3, as DNA: TGTGCCAGCAGTTTTCCAATGGGCAATCAGCCCCAGCATTTT.

Note on this clonotype: A much larger clone sits a single nucleotide away, making a read error possible. V gene TRBV7-2 combines with J gene TRBJ1-5, with D perhaps TRBD1 (5 bases). V lost 1 base and J lost 3, with 13 bases in between. The CDR3 runs to 16 residues. The germline CDR1 and CDR2 sequences are SGHTA and FQGNSA. Here the CDR3 DNA reads TGTGCCAGCAGCTTAGTGGGGGGTTCGGACAATCAGCCCCAGCATTTT. This encodes CASSLVGGSDNQPQHF.

This rearrangement joins TRBV7-2 to TRBJ2-5; no reliable D call. This CDR3 is built from 17 residues. Germline CDR1 and CDR2: SGHTA and FQGNSA. Trimming left V 5 bases short and J 1 base short, with 20 bases between. The CDR3 protein is CASSPIPTWQSQETQYF. The DNA of the CDR3 is TGTGCCAGCAGCCCAATCCCCACCTGGCAGTCCCAAGAGACCCAGTACTTC.

This clonotype was seen a handful of times. The V call is TRBV28, the J call TRBJ2-1; 11 positions match TRBD2. CDR3 size: 22 residues. From germline, CDR1 is MDHEN and CDR2 SYDVKM. V was pared by 0 bases and J by 2 bases, with 18 bases of the junction left unmatched. The DNA for the CDR3 is TGTGCCAGCAGTTTATGGACAAGTAGACTAGCGGGGACGGCGAGGACCTACAATGAGCAGTTCTTC. The encoded protein is CASSLWTSRLAGTARTYNEQFF.

The chain combines TRBV4-1 with TRBJ1-5; D may be TRBD1 (6 bases). The CDR3 length is 17 residues. The germline CDR1 and CDR2 sequences are MGHRA and YSYEKL. Trimming left V 1 base short and J 4 bases short, with 17 bases between. The CDR3 DNA follows: TGCGCCAGCAGCCAAGCTGGGGGGCCGGACCGGAATCAGCCCCAGCATTTT. Residues: CASSQAGGPDRNQPQHF.

The rearrangement uses TRBV6-2 or TRBV6-3 and TRBJ1-1; no definite D call. The CDR3 is 11 residues long. Germline CDR1 MNHEY, CDR2 SVGEGT. V shed 7 bases and J shed 4 bases, with 7 bases lying between them. This CDR3 is CASNFPTEAFF. In DNA form, the CDR3 reads TGTGCCAGCAACTTCCCCACTGAAGCTTTCTTT.

The J gene is TRBJ1-3, the V gene TRBV4-3; 7 bases match TRBD1. The germline V gene has CDR1 LGHNA and CDR2 YSLEER. J was trimmed by 1 base and V by 0 bases; bases with no gene match: 6. The CDR3 runs to 17 residues. In DNA form, the CDR3 reads TGCGCCAGCAGCCAAGAGGCAGGGGGATTATCTGGAAACACCATATATTTT. It encodes CASSQEAGGLSGNTIYF.

This clonotype has a count of ten or more. The chain carries TRBV7-2 and TRBJ2-7; 8 bases map to TRBD2. Germline trimming cut 5 bases from V and 2 bases from J; bases unmatched to any gene: 17. Germline V gene sequence: CDR1 SGHTA, CDR2 FQGNSA. This CDR3 contains 18 residues. CDR3 residues: CASSDPLPPAGDPYEQYF. For the CDR3, the DNA is TGTGCCAGCAGCGACCCTCTCCCCCCAGCGGGAGACCCCTACGAGCAGTACTTC.

This clonotype was detected a few times. The rearrangement joins TRBV25-1 to TRBJ2-5; 7 bases are shared with TRBD1. The CDR3 totals 17 residues. Unmatched junction bases numbered 16, after V lost 4 bases and J lost 5 bases. Germline loops: CDR1 MGHDK, CDR2 SYGVNS. The CDR3 here is CASSGRQGLRVWETQYF. The CDR3 region has the DNA TGTGCCAGCAGTGGTCGACAGGGCTTAAGGGTCTGGGAGACCCAGTACTTC.

This clonotype was seen more than once but under ten times. The chain carries TRBV12-5 and TRBJ1-5; D is possibly TRBD1 (5 bases). The CDR3 length is 13 residues. The germline V gene encodes CDR1 LGHNT and CDR2 FRNRAP. Trimming pared 4 bases from V and 1 base from J, leaving 5 bases between. CDR3 amino acids: CASGWDSNQPQHF. In DNA, the CDR3 is TGTGCTAGTGGTTGGGACAGCAATCAGCCCCAGCATTTT.

This clonotype was observed at least ten times. The chain combines TRBV7-2 with TRBJ2-1, with 8 bases identical to TRBD1. The CDR3 covers 17 residues. After removal of 5 bases from V and 1 base from J, the junction contained 10 bases not matched to a gene. Germline CDR1 SGHTA, CDR2 FQGNSA. For the CDR3, the DNA is TGTGCCAGCAGCGCGTCTGCAGGGGGCAATTCCTACAATGAGCAGTTCTTC. Translated, it gives CASSASAGGNSYNEQFF.

This clonotype was found a few times. The V gene is TRBV7-9, the J gene TRBJ2-1; TRBD2 aligns across 11 bases. J was trimmed by 7 bases and V by 5 bases; bases with no gene match: 10. CDR1 and CDR2 from the germline V gene are SEHNR and FQNEAQ (reference sequence). The CDR3 has 16 amino acids. CDR3 sequence reads: CASSPPGLADNNEQFF. In DNA form, the CDR3 reads TGTGCCAGCAGCCCCCCGGGACTAGCGGATAATAATGAGCAGTTCTTC.